This T cell receptor beta chain is drawn from a study of Tregs in tolerant kidney transplant recipients. Findings of the study overall: No direct test of biological reproducibility was done here.

Generated by immunoSEQ multiplex PCR, the TCRdb table keeps only in-frame clones and is missing some. The repertoire includes a few thousand clones, 40% to 50% of them detected once, and about 6.4% sits in the top ten. The ends were cut back, 3 bases at V and 5 bases at J, with 7 bases in the middle. This CDR3 has 12 amino acids. Looked up from germline, CDR1 is MNHEY and CDR2 is SVGAGI. Details on this clone: Antigen unknown.

The sample consisted of Tregs from blood grown in culture. This chain joins TRBV6-5 and TRBJ1-1; no firm D call. This TCR derives from a human donor in good health. As DNA, the CDR3 is TGTGCCAGCAGTTATAGTTGGACTGAAGCTTTCTTT. Its protein is CASSYSWTEAFF.